This entry lists 4 T cell receptor beta chains sequenced from one sample in a study of beta chain features in type 1 diabetes. The study, taken as a whole, reports: TCRB CDR3s were moderately but significantly shorter in Type 1 diabetes patients in all four CD4+ subsets.

Antigen specificity for these receptors is unknown. Expressed TCRB transcripts got sequenced, as all isolated RNA was reverse transcribed. The assay was immunoSEQ multiplex PCR, and TCRdb's table has in-frame clones only and misses some. The sample includes around 650,000 clones, approximately 13% seen only once; the top ten take more than 0.1%. The sequencing sample was made of naive CD4+ T cells from blood. The receptors originated from a man younger than 45 with type 1 diabetes.

Only a few counts were recorded for this clone. The V call is TRBV27, the J call TRBJ1-5; TRBD1 matches 8 bases. The CDR3 is 14 amino acids. V was pared by 7 bases and J by 7 bases, with 9 bases of the junction left unmatched. In germline, CDR1 is MNHEY, CDR2 SMNVEV (reference sequence). CDR3 residues: CASKKQGEQQPQHF. Written as DNA, the CDR3 is TGTGCCAGCAAGAAACAGGGGGAGCAACAGCCCCAGCATTTT.

This rearrangement joins TRBV7-9 to TRBJ1-6; D is perhaps TRBD1 (5 bases). CDR1 and CDR2 (germline): SEHNR, FQNEAQ (reference sequence). The CDR3 contains 14 residues. The V end was cut by 1 base, the J end by 7 bases, with 8 bases between. CDR3: CASSLEWGNSPLHF. As DNA, the CDR3 is TGTGCCAGCAGCTTAGAGTGGGGGAATTCACCCCTCCACTTT.

The chain has TRBV5-1 and TRBJ1-4; D is unclear. CDR1 and CDR2 from the germline V gene are SGHRS and YFSETQ. This CDR3 has 16 residues. Trimming took off 0 bases at V and 0 bases at J, with 9 bases between the two ends. CDR3 protein: CASSLGAFTTNEKLFF. The CDR3 DNA reads as TGCGCCAGCAGCTTGGGGGCGTTTACAACTAATGAAAAACTGTTTTTT.

The V call is TRBV5-6, the J call TRBJ2-1; perhaps TRBD2 as D (6 bases). Trimming shortened V by 1 base and J by 12 bases, and 11 bases separated the two germline ends. This CDR3 has 12 amino acids. The germline gives CDR1 SGHDT, CDR2 YYEEEE. The CDR3 here is CASSLKWEAQFF. In DNA form, the CDR3 reads TGTGCCAGCAGCTTGAAATGGGAGGCGCAGTTCTTC.